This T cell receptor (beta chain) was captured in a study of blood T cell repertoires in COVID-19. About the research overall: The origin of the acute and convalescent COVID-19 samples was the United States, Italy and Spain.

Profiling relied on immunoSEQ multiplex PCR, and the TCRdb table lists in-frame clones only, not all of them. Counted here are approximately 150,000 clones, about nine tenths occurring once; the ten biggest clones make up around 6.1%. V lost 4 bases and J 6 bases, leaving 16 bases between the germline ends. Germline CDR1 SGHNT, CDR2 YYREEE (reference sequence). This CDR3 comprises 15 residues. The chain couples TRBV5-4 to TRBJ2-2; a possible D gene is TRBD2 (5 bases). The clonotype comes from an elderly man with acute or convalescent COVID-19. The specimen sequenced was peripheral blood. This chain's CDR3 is CASSLGPGFSGELFF. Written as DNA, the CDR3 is TGTGCCAGCAGCCTCGGCCCGGGGTTCTCCGGGGAGCTGTTTTTT.